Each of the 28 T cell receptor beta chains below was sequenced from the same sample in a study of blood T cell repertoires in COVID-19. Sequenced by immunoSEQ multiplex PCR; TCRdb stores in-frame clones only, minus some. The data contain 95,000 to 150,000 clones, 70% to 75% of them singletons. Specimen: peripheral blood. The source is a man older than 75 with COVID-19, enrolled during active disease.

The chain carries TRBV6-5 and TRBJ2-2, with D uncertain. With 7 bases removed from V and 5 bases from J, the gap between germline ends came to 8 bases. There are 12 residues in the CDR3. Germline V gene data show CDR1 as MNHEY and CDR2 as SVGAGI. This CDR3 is CASMRITGELFF. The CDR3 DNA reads TGTGCCAGCATGAGGATAACCGGGGAGCTGTTTTTT.

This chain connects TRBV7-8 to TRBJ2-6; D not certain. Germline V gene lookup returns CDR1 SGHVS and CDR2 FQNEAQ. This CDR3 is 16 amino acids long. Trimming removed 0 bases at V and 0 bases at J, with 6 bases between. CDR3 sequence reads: CASSLATVSGANVLTF. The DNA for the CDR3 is TGTGCCAGCAGCTTAGCTACGGTCTCTGGGGCCAACGTCCTGACTTTC.

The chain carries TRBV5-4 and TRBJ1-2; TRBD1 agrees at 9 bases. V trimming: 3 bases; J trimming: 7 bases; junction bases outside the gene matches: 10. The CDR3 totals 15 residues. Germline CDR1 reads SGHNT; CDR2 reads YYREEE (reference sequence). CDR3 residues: CASSWIGTGFGGYTF. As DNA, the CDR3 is TGTGCCAGCAGCTGGATCGGGACAGGGTTTGGTGGCTACACCTTC.

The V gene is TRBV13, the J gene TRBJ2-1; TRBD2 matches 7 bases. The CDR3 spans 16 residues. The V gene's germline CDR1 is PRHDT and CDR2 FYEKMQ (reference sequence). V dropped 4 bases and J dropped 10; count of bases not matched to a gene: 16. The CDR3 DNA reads TGTGCCAGCAGCTCCCTGCACCTAGCGGAGGGAGAGGAGCAGTTCTTC. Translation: CASSSLHLAEGEEQFF.

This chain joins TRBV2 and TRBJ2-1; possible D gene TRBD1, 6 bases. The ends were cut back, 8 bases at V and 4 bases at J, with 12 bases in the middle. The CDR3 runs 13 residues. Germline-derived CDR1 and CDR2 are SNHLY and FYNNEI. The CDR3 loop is CASRDTSYNEQFF. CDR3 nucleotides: TGTGCCAGCCGGGACACCTCTTACAATGAGCAGTTCTTC.

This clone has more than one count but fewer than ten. The DNA for the CDR3 is TGTGCCATCAGCCCCGGGACAGTCTCCTACGAGCAGTACTTC. This codes for CAISPGTVSYEQYF. This sequence joins TRBV10-3 and TRBJ2-7, with TRBD1 matching over 7 bases. V shed 6 bases, J shed 0 bases, and the junction held 5 bases outside the gene matches. Germline V gives CDR1 ENHRY, CDR2 SYGVKD. This CDR3 is built from 14 residues.

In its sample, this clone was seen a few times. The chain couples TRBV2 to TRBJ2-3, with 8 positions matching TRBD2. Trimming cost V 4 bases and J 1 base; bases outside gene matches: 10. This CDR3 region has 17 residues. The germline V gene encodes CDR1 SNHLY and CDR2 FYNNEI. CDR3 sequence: CASSGGLAAHGTDTQYF. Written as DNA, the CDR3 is TGTGCCAGCAGTGGTGGACTAGCAGCCCATGGCACAGATACGCAGTATTTT.

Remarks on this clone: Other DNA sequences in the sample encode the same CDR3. As DNA, the CDR3 is TGTGCCAGCAGCCCCAGGGGGAGCACAGATACGCAGTATTTT. It is translated as CASSPRGSTDTQYF. The chain combines TRBV7-2 with TRBJ2-3, with TRBD1 identical over 7 bases. J lost 0 bases, V lost 5 bases, and 2 bases had no gene match. Germline V gene data show CDR1 as SGHTA and CDR2 as FQGNSA. The CDR3 covers 14 residues. Full variable domain (outside the CDR3, taken from reference TRBV7-2 and TRBJ2-3): GAGVSQSPSNKVTEKGKDVELRCDPISGHTALYWYRQSLGQGLEFLIYFQGNSAPDKSGLPSDRFSAERTGGSVSTLTIQRTQQEDSAVYLCASSPRGSTDTQYFGPGTRLTVL.

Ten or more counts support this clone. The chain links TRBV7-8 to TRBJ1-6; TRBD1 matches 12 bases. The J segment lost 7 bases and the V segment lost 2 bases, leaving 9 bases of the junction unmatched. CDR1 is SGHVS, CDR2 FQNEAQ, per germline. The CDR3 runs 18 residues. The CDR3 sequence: CASSLRGQGATGNSPLHF. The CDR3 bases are TGTGCCAGCAGCTTAAGGGGACAGGGGGCAACGGGGAATTCACCCCTCCACTTT. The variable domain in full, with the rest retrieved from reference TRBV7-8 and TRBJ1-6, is GAGVSQSPRYKVAKRGQDVALRCDPISGHVSLFWYQQALGQGPEFLTYFQNEAQLDKSGLPSDRFFAERPEGSVSTLKIQRTQQEDSAVYLCASSLRGQGATGNSPLHFGNGTRLTVT.

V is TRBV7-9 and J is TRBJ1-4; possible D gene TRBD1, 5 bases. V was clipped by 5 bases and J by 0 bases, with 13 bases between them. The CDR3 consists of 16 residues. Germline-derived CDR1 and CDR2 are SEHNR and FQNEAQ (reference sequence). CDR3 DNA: TGTGCCAGCAGCAGCCCCGAACAGGCAACTAATGAAAAACTGTTTTTT. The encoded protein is CASSSPEQATNEKLFF.

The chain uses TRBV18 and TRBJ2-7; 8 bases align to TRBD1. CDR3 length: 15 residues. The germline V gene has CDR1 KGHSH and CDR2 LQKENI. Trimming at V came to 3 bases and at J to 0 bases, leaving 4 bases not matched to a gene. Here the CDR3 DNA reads TGTGCCAGCTCACCCAAACAGGGGGTCTCCTACGAGCAGTACTTC. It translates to CASSPKQGVSYEQYF.

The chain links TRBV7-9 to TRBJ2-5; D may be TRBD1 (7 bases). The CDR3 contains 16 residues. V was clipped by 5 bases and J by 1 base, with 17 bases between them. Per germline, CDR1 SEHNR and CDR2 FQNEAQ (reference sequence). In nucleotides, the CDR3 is TGTGCCAGCAGCCGGGGGACAGATTCCCTCCAAGAGACCCAGTACTTC. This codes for CASSRGTDSLQETQYF.

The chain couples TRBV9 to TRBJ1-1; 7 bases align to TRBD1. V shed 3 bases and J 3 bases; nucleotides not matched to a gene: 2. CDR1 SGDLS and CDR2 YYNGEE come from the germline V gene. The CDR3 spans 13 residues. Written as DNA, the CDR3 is TGTGCCAGCAGCGCAACAGGGGACACTGAAGCTTTCTTT. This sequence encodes CASSATGDTEAFF.

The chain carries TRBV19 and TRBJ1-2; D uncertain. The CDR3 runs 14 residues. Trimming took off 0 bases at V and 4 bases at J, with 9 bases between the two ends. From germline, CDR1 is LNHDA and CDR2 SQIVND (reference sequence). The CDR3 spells CASSIDPVFYGYTF. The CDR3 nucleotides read TGTGCCAGTAGTATAGACCCAGTCTTCTATGGCTACACCTTC.

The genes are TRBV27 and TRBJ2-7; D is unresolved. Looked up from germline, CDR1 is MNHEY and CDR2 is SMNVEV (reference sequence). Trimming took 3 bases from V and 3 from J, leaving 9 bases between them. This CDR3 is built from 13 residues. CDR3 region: CASSFLRDYEQYF. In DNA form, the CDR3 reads TGTGCCAGCAGTTTCCTGCGAGACTACGAGCAGTACTTC.

The CDR3 reads CASSPPEGQETQYF. The CDR3 bases are TGTGCCAGCTCACCACCGGAGGGGCAAGAGACCCAGTACTTC. The chain recombines TRBV18 with TRBJ2-5; a possible D gene is TRBD2 (6 bases). Trimming shortened V by 0 bases and J by 2 bases, and 7 bases separated the two germline ends. This CDR3 is 14 amino acids long. Germline V gene data show CDR1 as KGHSH and CDR2 as LQKENI.

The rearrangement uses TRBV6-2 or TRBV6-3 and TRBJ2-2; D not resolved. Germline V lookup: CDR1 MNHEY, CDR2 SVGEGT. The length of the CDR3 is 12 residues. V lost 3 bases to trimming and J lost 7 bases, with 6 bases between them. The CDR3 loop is CASSYTYGELFF. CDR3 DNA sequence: TGTGCCAGCAGTTATACATACGGGGAGCTGTTTTTT.

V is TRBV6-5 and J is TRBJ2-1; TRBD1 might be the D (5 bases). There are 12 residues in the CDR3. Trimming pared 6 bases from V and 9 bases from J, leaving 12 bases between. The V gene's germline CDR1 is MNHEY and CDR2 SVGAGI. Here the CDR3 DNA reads TGTGCCAGCAGATCTACAGGTGGTGAGCAGTTCTTC. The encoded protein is CASRSTGGEQFF.

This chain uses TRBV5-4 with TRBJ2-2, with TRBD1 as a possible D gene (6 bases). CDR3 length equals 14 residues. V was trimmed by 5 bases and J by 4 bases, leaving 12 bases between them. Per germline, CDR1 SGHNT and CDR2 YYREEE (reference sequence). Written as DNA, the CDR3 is TGTGCCAGCAGACTTCAAGGGGGCACCGGGGAGCTGTTTTTT. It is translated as CASRLQGGTGELFF.

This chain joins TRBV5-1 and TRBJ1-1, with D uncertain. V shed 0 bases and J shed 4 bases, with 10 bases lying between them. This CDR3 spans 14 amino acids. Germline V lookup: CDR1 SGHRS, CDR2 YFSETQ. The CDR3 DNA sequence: TGCGCCAGCAGCTTGGAGGCAGGCGTCACTGAAGCTTTCTTT. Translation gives CASSLEAGVTEAFF.

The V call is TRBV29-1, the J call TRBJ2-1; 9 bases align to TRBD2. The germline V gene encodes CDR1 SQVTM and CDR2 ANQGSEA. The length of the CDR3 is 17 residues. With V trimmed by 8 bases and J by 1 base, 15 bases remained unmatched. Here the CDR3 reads CSLQGLAGGGSYNEQFF. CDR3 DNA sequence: TGCAGCCTTCAGGGACTAGCAGGAGGGGGATCCTACAATGAGCAGTTCTTC.

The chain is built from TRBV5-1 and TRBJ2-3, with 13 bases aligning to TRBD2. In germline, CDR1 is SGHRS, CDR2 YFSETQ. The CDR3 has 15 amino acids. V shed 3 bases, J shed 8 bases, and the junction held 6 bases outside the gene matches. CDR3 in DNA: TGCGCCAGCAGCTCGGGACTAGCGGGATTCGGTACGCAGTATTTT. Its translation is CASSSGLAGFGTQYF. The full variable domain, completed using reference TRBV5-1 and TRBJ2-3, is KAGVTQTPRYLIKTRGQQVTLSCSPISGHRSVSWYQQTPGQGLQFLFEYFSETQRNKGNFPGRFSGRQFSNSRSEMNVSTLELGDSALYLCASSSGLAGFGTQYFGPGTRLTVL.

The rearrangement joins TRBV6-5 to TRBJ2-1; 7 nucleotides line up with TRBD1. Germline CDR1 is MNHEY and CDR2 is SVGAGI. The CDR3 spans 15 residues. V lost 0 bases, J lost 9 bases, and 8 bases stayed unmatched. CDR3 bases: TGTGCCAGCAGTTACTCTATAGCACAGGGGAGTGAGCAGTTCTTC. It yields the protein CASSYSIAQGSEQFF.

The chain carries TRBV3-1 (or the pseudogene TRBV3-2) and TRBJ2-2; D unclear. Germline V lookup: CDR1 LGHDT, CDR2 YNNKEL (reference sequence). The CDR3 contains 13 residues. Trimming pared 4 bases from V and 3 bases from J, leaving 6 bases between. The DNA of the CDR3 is TGTGCCAGCAGCCCCTCCCACACCGGGGAGCTGTTTTTT. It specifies CASSPSHTGELFF.

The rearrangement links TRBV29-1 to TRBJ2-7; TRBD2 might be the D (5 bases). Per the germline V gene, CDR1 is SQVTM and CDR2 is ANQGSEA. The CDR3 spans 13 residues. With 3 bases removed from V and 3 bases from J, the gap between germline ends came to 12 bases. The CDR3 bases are TGCAGCGTTGAGGACTCCAAGGGCTACGAGCAGTACTTC. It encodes CSVEDSKGYEQYF.

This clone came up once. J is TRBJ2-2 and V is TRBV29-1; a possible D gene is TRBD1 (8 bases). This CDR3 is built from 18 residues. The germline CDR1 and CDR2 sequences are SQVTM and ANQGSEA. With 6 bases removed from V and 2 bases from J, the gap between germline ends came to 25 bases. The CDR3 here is CSVAKAYYRGGNTGELFF. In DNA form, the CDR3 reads TGCAGCGTCGCTAAGGCGTATTACAGGGGGGGAAACACCGGGGAGCTGTTTTTT.

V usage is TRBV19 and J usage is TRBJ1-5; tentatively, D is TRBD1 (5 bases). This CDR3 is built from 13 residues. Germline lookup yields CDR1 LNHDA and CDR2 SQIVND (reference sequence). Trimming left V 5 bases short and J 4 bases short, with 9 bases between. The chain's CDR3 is CASSVQGNQPQHF. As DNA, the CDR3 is TGTGCCAGTAGTGTTCAGGGTAATCAGCCCCAGCATTTT.

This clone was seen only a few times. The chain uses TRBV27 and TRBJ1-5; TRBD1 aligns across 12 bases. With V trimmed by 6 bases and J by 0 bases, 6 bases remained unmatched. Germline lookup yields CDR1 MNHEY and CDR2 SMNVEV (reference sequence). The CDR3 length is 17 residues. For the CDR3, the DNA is TGTGCCAGCAGAGCGGGACAGGGGGCAAGTAGCAATCAGCCCCAGCATTTT. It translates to CASRAGQGASSNQPQHF.